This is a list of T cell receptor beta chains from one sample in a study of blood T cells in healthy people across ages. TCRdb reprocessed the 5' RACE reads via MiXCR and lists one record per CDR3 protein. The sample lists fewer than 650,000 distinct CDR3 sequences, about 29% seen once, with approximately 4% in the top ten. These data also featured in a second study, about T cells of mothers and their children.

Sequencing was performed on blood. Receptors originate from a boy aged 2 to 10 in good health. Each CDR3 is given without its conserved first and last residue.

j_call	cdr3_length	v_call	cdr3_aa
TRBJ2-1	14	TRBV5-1	ASSAPGTSRFNEQF
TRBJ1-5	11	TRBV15	ATSRDLLQPQH
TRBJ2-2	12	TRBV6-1	ASSGSSEVGELF
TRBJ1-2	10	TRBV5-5	ASSLDQGFYT
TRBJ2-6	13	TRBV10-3	AISGGGSGANVLT
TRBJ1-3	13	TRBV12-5	ASGPRDRAPDTIY
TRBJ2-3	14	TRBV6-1	ASSTLAGGPFETQY
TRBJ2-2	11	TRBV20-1	SASDQGTGELF
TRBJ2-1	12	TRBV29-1	SVAGLQGVYEQF
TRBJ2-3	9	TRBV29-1	SGYARDTQY
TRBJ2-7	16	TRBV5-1	ASSWGLGGRNSPYEQY
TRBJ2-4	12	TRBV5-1	ASTTTGGGNIQY
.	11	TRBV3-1	ASSQAAGNEQF
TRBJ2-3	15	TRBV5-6	ASRQMNLAEYTDTQY
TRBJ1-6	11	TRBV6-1	ASSADRSSPLH
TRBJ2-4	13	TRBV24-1	ATRLQGGGKNIQY
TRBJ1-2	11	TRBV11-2	ASSLEGRDGYT
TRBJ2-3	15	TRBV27	ATREDGMGLSTDTQY
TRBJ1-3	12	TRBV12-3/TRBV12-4	ASSRWASGNTIY
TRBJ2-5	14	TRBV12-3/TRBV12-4	ASSPGWGLDQETQY
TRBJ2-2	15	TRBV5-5	ASSWVPSGRRAGELF
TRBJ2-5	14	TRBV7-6	ASSLWTSGGQETQY
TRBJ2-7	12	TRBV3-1	ASSPSGGAGEQY
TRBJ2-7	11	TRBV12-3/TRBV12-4	ASRRRARYEQY
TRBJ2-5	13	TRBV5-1	ASSFGGGPRETQY
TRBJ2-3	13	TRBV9	ASSVGSISTDTQY
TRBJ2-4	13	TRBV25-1	ASSESGRGGNIQY
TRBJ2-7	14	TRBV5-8	ASSLTPGTLSYEQY
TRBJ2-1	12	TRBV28	ASIRGRTYNEQF
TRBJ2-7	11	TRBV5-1	ASSLRVRYEQY
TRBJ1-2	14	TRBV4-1	ASSQGDLRVGNGYT
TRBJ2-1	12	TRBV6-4	ASSASGGANEQF
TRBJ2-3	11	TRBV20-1	SARGQGLDTQY
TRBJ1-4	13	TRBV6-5	ASSPELGINEKLF
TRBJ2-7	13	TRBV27	ASSSPGQGAREQY
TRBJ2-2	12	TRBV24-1	AGAGGTDTGELF
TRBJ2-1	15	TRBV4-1	ASSQDPGQRSYNEQF
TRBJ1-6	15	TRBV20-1	SALPPQGSSYNSPLH
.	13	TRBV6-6	ASSAPSRRTYEQY
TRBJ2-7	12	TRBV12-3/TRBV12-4	ASSRTSGDDEQY
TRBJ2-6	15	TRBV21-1	ASSKWAGMAGANVLT
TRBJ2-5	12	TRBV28	ASSLWRGQETQY
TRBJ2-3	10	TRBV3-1	ASSQVEDTQY
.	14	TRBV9	ASSAEGGAEYNEQF
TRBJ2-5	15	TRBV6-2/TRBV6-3	ASSYSPRRGDQETQY
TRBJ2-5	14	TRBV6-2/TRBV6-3	ASSYRLGTRWETQY
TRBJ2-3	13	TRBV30	AWSVRGDGTDTQY
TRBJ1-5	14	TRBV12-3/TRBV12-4	ASSLAPRLFNQPQH
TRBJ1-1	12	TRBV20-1	SARIRGRVTEAF
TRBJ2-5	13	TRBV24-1	ATSESNSGRETQY
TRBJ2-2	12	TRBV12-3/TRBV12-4	ASSLIEVTGELF
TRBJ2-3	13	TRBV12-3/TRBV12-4	ASSLRAGATDTQY